There are a few counts of the clone carrying this T cell receptor (beta chain). A second 7 to 11 cycle PCR used barcoded and J-beta primers. TCRdb re-called the 5' RACE reads through MiXCR, storing one row per CDR3 protein. The repertoire holds approximately 900,000 distinct CDR3 sequences, 45% to 50% seen once, with over 10% in the top ten. Trimming cost V 8 bases and J 0 bases; bases outside gene matches: 3. This CDR3 spans 13 amino acids. Healthy Caucasian individuals from Russia aged about 6 to 100 were enrolled as donors. The data were taken from a study of blood T cells in healthy people across ages.

This clonotype was obtained from a man aged 25 to 40 in good health. The sequencing sample was made of blood. The gene calls are TRBV12-3 or TRBV12-4 and TRBJ1-1; 7 bases map to TRBD1. CDR3: CASEGQMNTEAFF. CDR3 DNA sequence: TGTGCCAGCGAGGGACAGATGAACACTGAAGCTTTCTTT.